In its sample, the clone carrying this T cell receptor beta chain ranks as medium-sized. Germline V CDR1 and CDR2: LGHDT, YNNKEL (reference sequence). The ends were cut back, 4 bases at V and 5 bases at J, with 20 bases in the middle. The CDR3 runs 16 residues. The data were taken from a study of Japanese encephalitis immunity and Zika vaccine responses. Study results and caveats: Donors pre-vaccinated with JEV, versus YFV, showed higher repertoire similarity across samples.

TCRbeta libraries were pooled in proportion to sorted cell numbers. A single record per CDR3 protein comes from TCRdb applying MiXCR to the 5' RACE reads. The sample comprises 130 or so distinct CDR3 sequences, about 9.4% of which are singletons, and 50% rests with the top ten. CFSE-labeled PBMCs were cultured roughly 6 days with peptide pools, each at about 0.97 ug/mL. The sort collected unfixed, live, CD56-CD19-CD16-CD3+CD4+ CFSE-low proliferating CD4 T cells. The source material was antigen-activated CD4+ T cells from blood, cultured, sampled during a Zika inactivated vaccine study. J is TRBJ2-5 and V is TRBV3-1; weak D call: TRBD2 (7 bases). This receptor was obtained from an adult man who received an inactivated Zika virus vaccine. The chain's CDR3 is CASSPSPEGGGETQYF. The CDR3 region has the DNA TGTGCCAGCAGCCCCTCCCCCGAGGGGGGGGGGGAGACCCAGTACTTC.